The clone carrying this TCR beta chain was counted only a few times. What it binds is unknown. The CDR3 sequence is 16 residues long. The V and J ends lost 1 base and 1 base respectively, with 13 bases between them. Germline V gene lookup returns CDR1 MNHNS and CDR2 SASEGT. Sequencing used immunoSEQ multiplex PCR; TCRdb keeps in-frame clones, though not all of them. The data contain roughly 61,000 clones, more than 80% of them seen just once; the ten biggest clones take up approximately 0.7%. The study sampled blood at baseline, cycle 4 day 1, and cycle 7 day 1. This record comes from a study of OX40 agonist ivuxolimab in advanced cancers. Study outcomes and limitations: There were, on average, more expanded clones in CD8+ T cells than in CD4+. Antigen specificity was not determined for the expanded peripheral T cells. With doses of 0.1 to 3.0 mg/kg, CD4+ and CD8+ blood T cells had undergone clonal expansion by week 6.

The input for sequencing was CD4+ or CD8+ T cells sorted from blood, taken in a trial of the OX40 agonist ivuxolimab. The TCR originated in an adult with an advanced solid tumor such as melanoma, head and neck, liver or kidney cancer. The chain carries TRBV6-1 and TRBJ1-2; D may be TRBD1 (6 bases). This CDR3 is CASSEVRGRGNYGYTF. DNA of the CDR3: TGTGCCAGCAGTGAAGTACGGGGGCGAGGTAACTATGGCTACACCTTC.